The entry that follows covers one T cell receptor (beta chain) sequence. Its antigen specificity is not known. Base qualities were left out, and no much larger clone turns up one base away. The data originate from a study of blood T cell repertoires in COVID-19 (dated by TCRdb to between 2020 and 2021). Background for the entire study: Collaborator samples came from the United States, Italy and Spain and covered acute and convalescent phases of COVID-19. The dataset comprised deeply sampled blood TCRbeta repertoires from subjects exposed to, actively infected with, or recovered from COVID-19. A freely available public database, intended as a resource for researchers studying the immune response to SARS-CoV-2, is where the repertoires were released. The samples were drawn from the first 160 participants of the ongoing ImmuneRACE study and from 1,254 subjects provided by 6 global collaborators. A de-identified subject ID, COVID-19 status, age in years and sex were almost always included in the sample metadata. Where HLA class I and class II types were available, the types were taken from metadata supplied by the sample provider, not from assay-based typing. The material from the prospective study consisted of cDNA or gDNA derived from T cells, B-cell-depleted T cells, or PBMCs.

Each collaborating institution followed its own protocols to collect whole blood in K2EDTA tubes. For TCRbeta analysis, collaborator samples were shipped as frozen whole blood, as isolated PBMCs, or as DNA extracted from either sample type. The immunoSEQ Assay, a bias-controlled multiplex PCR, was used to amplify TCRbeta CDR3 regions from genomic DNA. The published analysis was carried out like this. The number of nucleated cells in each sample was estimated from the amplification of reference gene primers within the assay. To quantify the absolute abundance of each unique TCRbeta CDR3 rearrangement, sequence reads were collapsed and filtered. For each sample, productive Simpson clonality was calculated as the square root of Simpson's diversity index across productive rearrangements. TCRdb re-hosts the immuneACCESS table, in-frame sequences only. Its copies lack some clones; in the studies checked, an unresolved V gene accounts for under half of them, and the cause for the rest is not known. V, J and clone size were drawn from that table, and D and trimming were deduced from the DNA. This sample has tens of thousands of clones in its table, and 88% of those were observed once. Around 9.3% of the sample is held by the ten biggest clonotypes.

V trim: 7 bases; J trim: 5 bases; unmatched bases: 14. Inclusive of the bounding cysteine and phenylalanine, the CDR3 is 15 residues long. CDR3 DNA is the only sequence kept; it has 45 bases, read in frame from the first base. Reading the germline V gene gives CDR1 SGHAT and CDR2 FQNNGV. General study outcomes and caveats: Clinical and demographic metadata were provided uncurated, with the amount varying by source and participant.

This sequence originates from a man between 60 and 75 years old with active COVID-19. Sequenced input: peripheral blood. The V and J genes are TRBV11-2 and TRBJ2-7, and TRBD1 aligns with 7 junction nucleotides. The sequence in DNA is TGTGCCAGCATCCTATCCGGGACAGTGGTTAACGAGCAGTACTTC. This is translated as CASILSGTVVNEQYF.